The 5 T cell receptor beta chains listed next were all sequenced from one sample in a study of T cells in Graves' hyperthyroidism and ophthalmopathy. The TCR beta CDR3 regions underwent amplification using RNA transcripts as the source. The TCR CDR3 was amplified in a first-round RT-PCR using the HTBI primer set. TCRdb re-analysed the multiplex PCR reads in MiXCR, keeping a single row per CDR3 protein. The data hold roughly 380,000 distinct CDR3 sequences, with roughly an eighth observed a single time. Sequencing was carried out using blood. The receptors shown here come from a woman between 18 and 29 years old with Graves' hyperthyroidism.

This clonotype turned up a few times. The chain joins TRBV5-1 to TRBJ2-7; D possibly corresponds to TRBD1 (5 bases). Trimming stripped 0 bases from V and 8 bases from J, with 12 bases between. Germline V gives CDR1 SGHRS, CDR2 YFSETQ. The CDR3 is made up of 13 amino acids. This chain's CDR3 is CASSLVPGMKQYF. CDR3 nucleotide sequence: TGCGCCAGCAGCTTGGTCCCAGGGATGAAGCAGTACTTC.

At least ten counts were recorded for this clonotype. This rearrangement joins TRBV11-3 to TRBJ2-3; D is perhaps TRBD2 (5 bases). V was trimmed by 1 base and J by 1 base, leaving 9 bases between them. The CDR3 is 15 residues long. The germline V gene has CDR1 SGHNT and CDR2 YENEEA. The CDR3 nucleotides read TGTGCCAGCAGCTTAGGCGTTAGCGGCACAGATACGCAGTATTTT. Protein: CASSLGVSGTDTQYF.

The V gene is TRBV5-6, the J gene TRBJ1-2; D perhaps matches TRBD1 (5 bases). There are 12 residues in the CDR3. Per the germline V gene, CDR1 is SGHDT and CDR2 is YYEEEE. Trimming pared 3 bases from V and 7 bases from J, leaving 10 bases between. CDR3 region: CASSWGTGGYTF. In DNA form, the CDR3 reads TGTGCCAGCAGCTGGGGGACGGGTGGCTACACCTTC.

Ten or more counts support this clonotype. This chain joins TRBV7-2 and TRBJ1-1; 10 bases match TRBD1. CDR1 is SGHTA, CDR2 FQGNSA, per germline. This CDR3 is 15 amino acids long. V lost 2 bases to trimming and J lost 5 bases; unmatched junction nucleotides: 5. CDR3 bases: TGTGCCAGCAGCTTACCCGACAGGGGGCAGACTGAAGCTTTCTTT. Amino acids: CASSLPDRGQTEAFF.

This clonotype was counted many times. The chain employs TRBV5-1 and TRBJ2-7; a weak D match, TRBD1 (6 bases). V was cut by 1 base and J by 2 bases, with 10 bases left in between. This CDR3 is built from 14 residues. Germline lookup yields CDR1 SGHRS and CDR2 YFSETQ. The CDR3 region is CASSLNGQTYEQYF. In DNA, the CDR3 is TGCGCCAGCAGCTTGAATGGACAGACCTACGAGCAGTACTTC. Full variable domain (remainder filled in from reference TRBV5-1 and TRBJ2-7): KAGVTQTPRYLIKTRGQQVTLSCSPISGHRSVSWYQQTPGQGLQFLFEYFSETQRNKGNFPGRFSGRQFSNSRSEMNVSTLELGDSALYLCASSLNGQTYEQYFGPGTRLTVT.